The rows below give T cell receptor beta chains drawn from one sample of a study of shared clonotypes between healthy human individuals. Produced via immunoSEQ multiplex PCR; TCRdb's table is partial and in-frame only. Found here are 2 million or so clones, about 95% of them singletons; the top ten hold more than 0.1%. Sequenced sample: naive CD4+ T cells sorted from blood. These receptors were taken from a man aged 18 to 35 in good health. The CDR3 runs from the conserved cysteine through the conserved F or W. The D gene is left open where the match is weak. Clone sizes are given selectively: once, few, many, or a class where the clone is expanded.

>TRBV7-2|TRBJ1-2|-|-
TGTGCCAGCAGCTTGGCACAGGGCGGCTATGGCTACACCTTC
CASSLAQGGYGYTF
>TRBV5-1|TRBJ2-7|-|-
TGCGCCAGCAGGAGCGACTCCTACGAGCAGTACTTC
CASRSDSYEQYF
>TRBV28|TRBJ1-5|TRBD1|-
TGTGCCAGCAGCCGGGCCGGGACAGGGGGCAGTCAGCCCCAGCATTTT
CASSRAGTGGSQPQHF
>TRBV30|TRBJ1-1|TRBD1|-
TGTGCCTGGAGTGAGGGAAGGACAGGGGGAGCTTTCTTT
CAWSEGRTGGAFF
>TRBV5-6|TRBJ2-1|-|once
TGTGCCAGCAGCCGTCTCGGGGCGGAGAATGAGCAGTTCTTC
CASSRLGAENEQFF
>TRBV5-4|TRBJ2-3|TRBD2|-
TGTGCCAGCAGCTTGGCCCTAGCGGGGACGGATACGCAGTATTTT
CASSLALAGTDTQYF
>TRBV2|TRBJ2-2|-|-
TGTGCCAGCGTCGCCGAACCCGGGGAGCTGTTTTTT
CASVAEPGELFF
>TRBV9|TRBJ2-1|-|-
TGTGCCAGCAGCGATGGCTCAAGAGGCTACAATGAGCAGTTCTTC
CASSDGSRGYNEQFF
>TRBV9|TRBJ1-1|-|few
TGTGCCAGCAGCGTAGGCTCGAACACTGAAGCTTTCTTT
CASSVGSNTEAFF
>TRBV6-1|TRBJ1-4|-|-
TGTGCCAGCAGTCCTCGCGGGGGGGACCTTGGAAAACTGTTTTTT
CASSPRGGDLGKLFF
>TRBV28|TRBJ2-3|-|-
TGTGCCAGCCGACAGGCTAGCACAGATACGCAGTATTTT
CASRQASTDTQYF
>TRBV7-8|TRBJ1-6|TRBD1|-
TGTGCCAGCAGCAGCAGACAGGGGGATAATTCACCCCTCCACTTT
CASSSRQGDNSPLHF
>TRBV7-2|TRBJ1-2|-|once
TGTGCCAGCAGCTCCTCATCGGGGCAGGGTATCTACTATGGCTACACCTTC
CASSSSSGQGIYYGYTF
>TRBV30|TRBJ2-7|-|-
TGTGCCTGGAGAGGGGGGACGGGGGAGTTCTACGAGCAGTACTTC
CAWRGGTGEFYEQYF
>TRBV18|TRBJ2-1|TRBD1|-
TGTGCCAGCTCATCGACAGGGGCTGATGAGCAGTTCTTC
CASSSTGADEQFF
>TRBV4-1|TRBJ2-1|-|-
TGCGCCAGCAGCCAGAACCCGGCCGCGAATGAGCAGTTCTTC
CASSQNPAANEQFF
>TRBV6-1|TRBJ1-1|-|-
TGTGCCAGCAGTGTAAATCAGGGTGTCACTGAAGCTTTCTTT
CASSVNQGVTEAFF
>TRBV11-2|TRBJ1-4|-|-
TGTGCCAGCAGCTTCTTGGGACAAACCAATGAAAAACTGTTTTTT
CASSFLGQTNEKLFF
>TRBV7-9|TRBJ2-5|TRBD1|once
TGTGCCAGCAGTGGACAGGGGAGGGAGACCCAGTACTTC
CASSGQGRETQYF
>TRBV7-9|TRBJ2-7|-|-
TGTGCCAGCAGCCCTAGCGCCGGGGTCGAGCAGTACTTC
CASSPSAGVEQYF
>TRBV5-6|TRBJ1-2|TRBD1|-
TGTGCCAGCAGCCTCCCGCCGGGACAGGCGGGTTGGTATGGCTACACCTTC
CASSLPPGQAGWYGYTF
>TRBV5-1|TRBJ1-5|-|-
TGCGCCAGCAGCTTAGCAGGGGGCAATCAGCCCCAGCATTTT
CASSLAGGNQPQHF
>TRBV29-1|TRBJ1-2|-|-
TGCAGCGTTGCGGACCTGGGGGATGGCTACACCTTC
CSVADLGDGYTF
>TRBV6-5|TRBJ2-6|-|-
TGTGCCAGCAGTCGGGTCTCTGGGGCCAACGTCCTGACTTTC
CASSRVSGANVLTF
>TRBV11-2|TRBJ2-2|TRBD2|-
TGTGCCAGCAGCTTAGCGGGAGGGGCCGGGGAGCTGTTTTTT
CASSLAGGAGELFF
>TRBV9|TRBJ2-1|TRBD2|-
TGTGCCAGCAGCCCTTGGTCTAGCGGGAGGGGGTACAATGAGCAGTTCTTC
CASSPWSSGRGYNEQFF
>TRBV6-5|TRBJ2-7|TRBD1|-
TGTGCCAGCAGTTACAGTTTTAGGGACAGGGTTAACGAGCAGTACTTC
CASSYSFRDRVNEQYF
>TRBV29-1|TRBJ2-7|TRBD2|-
TGCAGCGTTGTAGCGGGACTCCACTCCTACGAGCAGTACTTC
CSVVAGLHSYEQYF
>TRBV7-2|TRBJ1-3|-|-
TGTGCCAGCGCCCGAGGGGTCTCTGGAAACACCATATATTTT
CASARGVSGNTIYF
>TRBV6-5|TRBJ2-7|TRBD2|-
TGTGCCAGCATCTCAACTAGCGGATACGAGCAGTACTTC
CASISTSGYEQYF
>TRBV5-4|TRBJ1-5|TRBD1|-
TGTGCCAGCAGCTTGATGGGACAGGGCAATCAGCCCCAGCATTTT
CASSLMGQGNQPQHF
>TRBV4-3|TRBJ1-2|-|-
TGCGCCAGCAGCCAAGAGAACAGCGCCAACTATGGCTACACCTTC
CASSQENSANYGYTF
>TRBV30|TRBJ2-5|-|-
TGTGCCTGGGACAAAGGCGACGGGGAGACCCAGTACTTC
CAWDKGDGETQYF
>TRBV6-5|TRBJ1-2|-|-
TGTGCCAGCAGCCCCCGCAGTTCCCACTATGGCTACACCTTC
CASSPRSSHYGYTF
>TRBV2|TRBJ2-1|TRBD2|-
TGTGCCAGCAGTGTCGGGGGGAAAGGCGATGAGCAGTTCTTC
CASSVGGKGDEQFF
>TRBV10-3|TRBJ2-5|TRBD1|-
TGTGCCACTTGGGACAGGGGGACGGAGACCCAGTACTTC
CATWDRGTETQYF